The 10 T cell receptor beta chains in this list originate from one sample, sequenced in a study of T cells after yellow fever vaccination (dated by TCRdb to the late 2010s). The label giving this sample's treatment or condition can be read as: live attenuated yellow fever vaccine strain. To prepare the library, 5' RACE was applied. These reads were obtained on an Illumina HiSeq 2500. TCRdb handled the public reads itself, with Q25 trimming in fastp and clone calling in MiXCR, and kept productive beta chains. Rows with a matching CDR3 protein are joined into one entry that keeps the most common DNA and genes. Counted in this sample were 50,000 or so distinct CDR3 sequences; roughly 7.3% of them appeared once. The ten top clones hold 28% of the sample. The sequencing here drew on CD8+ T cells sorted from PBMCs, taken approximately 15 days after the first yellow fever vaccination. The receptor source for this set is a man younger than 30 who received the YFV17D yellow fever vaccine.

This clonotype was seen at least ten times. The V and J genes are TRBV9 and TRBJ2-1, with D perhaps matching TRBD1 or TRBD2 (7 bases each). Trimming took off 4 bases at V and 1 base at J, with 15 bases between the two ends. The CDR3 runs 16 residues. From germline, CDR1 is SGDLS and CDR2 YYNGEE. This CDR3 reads CASSRGEGASYNEQFF. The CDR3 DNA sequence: TGTGCCAGCAGCAGAGGGGAGGGGGCTTCCTACAATGAGCAGTTCTTC.

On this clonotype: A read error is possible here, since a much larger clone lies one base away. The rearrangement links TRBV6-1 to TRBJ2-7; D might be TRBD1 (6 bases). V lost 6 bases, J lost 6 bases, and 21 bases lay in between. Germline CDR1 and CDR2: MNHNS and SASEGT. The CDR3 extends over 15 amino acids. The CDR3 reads CASSDSAGALFEQYF. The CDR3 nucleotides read TGTGCCAGCAGCGACAGTGCAGGGGCGTTATTCGAGCAGTACTTC.

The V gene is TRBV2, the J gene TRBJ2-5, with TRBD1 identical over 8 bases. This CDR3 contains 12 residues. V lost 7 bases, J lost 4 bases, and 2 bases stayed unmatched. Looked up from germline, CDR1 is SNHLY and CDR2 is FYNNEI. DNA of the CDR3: TGTGCCAGCAACGACAGGGGAGAGACCCAGTACTTC. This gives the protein CASNDRGETQYF.

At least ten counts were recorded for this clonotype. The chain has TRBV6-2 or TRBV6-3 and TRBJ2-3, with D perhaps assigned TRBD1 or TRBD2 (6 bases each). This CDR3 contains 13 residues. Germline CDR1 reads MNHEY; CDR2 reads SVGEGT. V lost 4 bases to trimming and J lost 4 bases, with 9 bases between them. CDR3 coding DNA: TGTGCCAGCAGTTTAGGGGGGTCAGATACGCAGTATTTT. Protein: CASSLGGSDTQYF.

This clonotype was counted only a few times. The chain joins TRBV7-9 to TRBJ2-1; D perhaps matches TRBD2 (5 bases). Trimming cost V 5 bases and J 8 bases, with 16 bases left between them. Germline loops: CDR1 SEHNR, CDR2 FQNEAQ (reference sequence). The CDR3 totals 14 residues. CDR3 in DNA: TGTGCCAGCAGCCGGACTTTAACCCCCGATGAGCAGTTCTTC. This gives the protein CASSRTLTPDEQFF. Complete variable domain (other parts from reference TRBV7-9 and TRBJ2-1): DTGVSQNPRHKITKRGQNVTFRCDPISEHNRLYWYRQTLGQGPEFLTYFQNEAQLEKSRLLSDRFSAERPKGSFSTLEIQRTEQGDSAMYLCASSRTLTPDEQFFGPGTRLTVL.

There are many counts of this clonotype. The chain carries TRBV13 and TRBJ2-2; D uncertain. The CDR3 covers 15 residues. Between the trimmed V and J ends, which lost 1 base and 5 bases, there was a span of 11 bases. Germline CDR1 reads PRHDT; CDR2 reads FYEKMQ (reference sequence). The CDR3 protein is CASSLVVSRTGELFF. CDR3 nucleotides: TGTGCCAGCAGCTTAGTGGTCTCGAGGACCGGGGAGCTGTTTTTT. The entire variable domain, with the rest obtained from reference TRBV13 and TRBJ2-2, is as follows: AAGVIQSPRHLIKEKRETATLKCYPIPRHDTVYWYQQGPGQDPQFLISFYEKMQSDKGSIPDRFSAQQFSDYHSELNMSSLELGDSALYFCASSLVVSRTGELFFGEGSRLTVL.

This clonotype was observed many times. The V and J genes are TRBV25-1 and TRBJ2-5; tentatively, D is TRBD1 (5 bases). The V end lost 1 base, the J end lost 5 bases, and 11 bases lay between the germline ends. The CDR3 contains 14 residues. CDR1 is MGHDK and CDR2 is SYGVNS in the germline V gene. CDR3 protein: CASSEFQGDETQYF. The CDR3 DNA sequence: TGTGCCAGCAGTGAATTTCAGGGTGACGAGACCCAGTACTTC.

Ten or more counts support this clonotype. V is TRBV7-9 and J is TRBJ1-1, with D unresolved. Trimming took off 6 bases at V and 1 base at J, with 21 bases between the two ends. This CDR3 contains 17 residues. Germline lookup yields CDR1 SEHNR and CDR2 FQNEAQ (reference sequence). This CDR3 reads CASRSTRLGRPNTEAFF. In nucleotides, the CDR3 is TGTGCCAGCAGATCAACCCGTTTAGGGCGGCCGAACACTGAAGCTTTCTTT.

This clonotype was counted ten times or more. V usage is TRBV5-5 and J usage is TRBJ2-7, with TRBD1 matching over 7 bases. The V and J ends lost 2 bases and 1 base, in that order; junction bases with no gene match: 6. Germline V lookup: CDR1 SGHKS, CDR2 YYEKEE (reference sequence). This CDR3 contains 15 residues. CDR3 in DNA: TGTGCCAGCAGCTTAGCAGGGGGTTTGTCCTACGAGCAGTACTTC. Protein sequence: CASSLAGGLSYEQYF.

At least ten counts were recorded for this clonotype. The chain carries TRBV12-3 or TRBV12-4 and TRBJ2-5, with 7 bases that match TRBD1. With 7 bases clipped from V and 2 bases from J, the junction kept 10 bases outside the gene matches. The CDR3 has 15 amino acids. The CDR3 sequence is CASTYAGTAQETQYF. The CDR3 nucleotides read TGTGCCAGCACCTATGCCGGGACAGCGCAAGAGACCCAGTACTTC.